This T cell receptor beta chain was profiled in a study of blood T cells in healthy people across ages. V dropped 8 bases and J dropped 4 bases, with 7 bases sitting between them. The CDR3 loop spans 11 amino acids. Researchers report isolating at least 6.5 million PBMCs per sample. To note about this clonotype: The target antigen is unknown.

A J-beta primer mix and a sample-barcoded 5' primer were used in a second PCR of roughly 7 to 12 cycles. TCRdb re-analysed the 5' RACE reads in MiXCR, keeping a single row per CDR3 protein. Of 750,000 to 950,000 distinct CDR3 sequences listed, about 29% are singletons. Points from the study as a whole: There was no known CMV status for donors, so expanded clonotype changes were possibly confounded. Across samples, TCR beta diversity tracked strongly with naive T cell percentage.

A further study also used this sample, focusing on T cells of mothers and their children. This second study notes: Sequencing got over 9 million TCR beta CDR3 reads from each mother and several million from each child.

This TCR came from a woman between 35 and 50 years old in good health. The sample was blood. This chain joins TRBV12-3 or TRBV12-4 and TRBJ2-3, with D tentatively TRBD1 (5 bases). The CDR3 DNA follows: TGTGCCAGCGGCAGGGCAGATACGCAGTATTTT. This codes for CASGRADTQYF.